The 28 T cell receptor beta chains in this list originate from one sample, sequenced in a study of T cells in Graves' hyperthyroidism and ophthalmopathy. What was amplified from RNA transcripts were TCR beta CDR3 regions. The study used the HTBI primer set for a first-round RT-PCR of the TCR CDR3. MiXCR, applied by TCRdb to the multiplex PCR reads, yields one record per CDR3 protein. Of roughly 260,000 distinct CDR3 sequences listed, 13% to 15% were seen once; the top ten hold 13%. The specimen was blood. The receptors here all came from a woman in her forties with Graves' hyperthyroidism that later progressed to Graves' ophthalmopathy.

This clonotype was recorded many times. The gene calls are TRBV2 and TRBJ2-3; 9 bases are shared with TRBD2. CDR1 is SNHLY and CDR2 is FYNNEI in the germline V gene. This CDR3 contains 15 residues. V trimming: 6 bases; J trimming: 4 bases; junction bases outside the gene matches: 8. Written as DNA, the CDR3 is TGTGCCAGCAGGAAGAGACTAGCGGCTGCAGATACGCAGTATTTT. Protein: CASRKRLAAADTQYF. Full variable domain (missing parts from reference TRBV2 and TRBJ2-3): EPEVTQTPSHQVTQMGQEVILRCVPISNHLYFYWYRQILGQKVEFLVSFYNNEISEKSEIFDDQFSVERPDGSNFTLKIRSTKLEDSAMYFCASRKRLAAADTQYFGPGTRLTVL.

This clonotype was observed at least ten times. The chain employs TRBV18 and TRBJ2-7; D uncertain. Matching the DNA end better, TRBJ2-1 makes the J call doubtful. CDR1 and CDR2 (germline): KGHSH, LQKENI. The CDR3 covers 13 residues. The CDR3 nucleotides are TGTGCCAGCTCACCCGGCGAGCTCCTCGAGCAGTTCTTC. It translates to CASSPGELLEQFF.

This clonotype was seen ten or more times. The rearrangement links TRBV19 to TRBJ1-3; perhaps TRBD1 as D (6 bases). There are 13 residues in the CDR3. CDR1 is LNHDA and CDR2 is SQIVND in the germline V gene (reference sequence). Trimming removed 7 bases at V and 2 bases at J, with 9 bases between. The CDR3 region is CASTRGPGNTIYF. CDR3 sequence (DNA): TGTGCCAGTACCCGGGGGCCTGGAAACACCATATATTTT.

This clonotype was seen repeatedly, ten times or more. The gene calls are TRBV10-2 and TRBJ2-1, with unresolved D. Germline CDR1 WSHSY, CDR2 SAAADI. Trimming left V 1 base short and J 7 bases short, with 8 bases between. The length of the CDR3 is 13 residues. The CDR3 here is CASSEWGRNEQFF. In nucleotides, the CDR3 is TGCGCCAGCAGTGAGTGGGGTCGGAATGAGCAGTTCTTC.

This clonotype was seen ten or more times. The chain joins TRBV28 to TRBJ1-5, with D unclear. The CDR3 extends over 14 amino acids. Trimming left V 7 bases short and J 4 bases short, with 14 bases between. Germline V CDR1 and CDR2: MDHEN, SYDVKM. The CDR3 DNA reads TGTGCCAGCACCCCCCTAGAGGGTAATCAGCCCCAGCATTTT. Encoded protein: CASTPLEGNQPQHF. The full variable domain, completed using reference TRBV28 and TRBJ1-5, is DVKVTQSSRYLVKRTGEKVFLECVQDMDHENMFWYRQDPGLGLRLIYFSYDVKMKEKGDIPEGYSVSREKKERFSLILESASTNQTSMYLCASTPLEGNQPQHFGDGTRLSIL.

This clonotype was counted between two and nine times. This may be a read error, as it is one base from a much larger clone. The chain couples TRBV18 to TRBJ2-1, with no clear D. In germline, CDR1 is KGHSH, CDR2 LQKENI. This CDR3 region has 12 residues. DNA for the CDR3: TGTGCCGGCTCATCAGATGCGCATGAGCAGTTCTTC. It translates to CAGSSDAHEQFF.

About this clonotype: This could be a read error, since a much larger clone is one nucleotide away. V and J are TRBV6-2 or TRBV6-3 and TRBJ1-5; D remains ambiguous. This CDR3 is 13 amino acids long. Germline CDR1 is MNHEY and CDR2 is SVGEGT. The CDR3 region is CTSSRTDYQPQHF. DNA of the CDR3: TGTACCAGCAGTCGGACGGATTATCAGCCCCAGCATTTT.

J is TRBJ2-7 and V is TRBV5-1; TRBD2 matches 7 bases. After removal of 3 bases from V and 5 bases from J, the junction contained 14 bases not matched to a gene. The germline V gene has CDR1 SGHRS and CDR2 YFSETQ. The CDR3 length is 16 residues. CDR3 loop: CASSYDLAVRSNEQYF. The CDR3 coding sequence is TGCGCCAGCAGCTACGATCTAGCGGTAAGGTCCAACGAGCAGTACTTC.

The chain is built from TRBV2 and TRBJ1-1; 10 nucleotides align to TRBD1. V trimming: 2 bases; J trimming: 1 base; junction bases outside the gene matches: 10. The germline V gene has CDR1 SNHLY and CDR2 FYNNEI. The CDR3 covers 18 residues. The CDR3 sequence is CASSESGTGVAANTEAFF. The CDR3 nucleotides read TGTGCCAGCAGTGAATCCGGGACAGGGGTTGCCGCGAACACTGAAGCTTTCTTT.

This clonotype was picked up many times. The chain is built from TRBV7-9 and TRBJ1-2; 8 bases fit TRBD1. The CDR3 loop spans 14 amino acids. The trim removed 2 bases at V and 9 bases at J, leaving 8 bases unmatched. Germline V CDR1 and CDR2: SEHNR, FQNEAQ (reference sequence). The CDR3 loop is CASSLSVGQVSYTF. DNA of the CDR3: TGTGCCAGCAGCTTAAGTGTGGGACAGGTTAGCTACACCTTC.

Many counts were recorded for this clonotype. The chain combines TRBV28 with TRBJ1-5; D not resolved. Germline CDR1 reads MDHEN; CDR2 reads SYDVKM. The ends were cut back, 3 bases at V and 0 bases at J, with 12 bases in the middle. This CDR3 is built from 16 residues. The CDR3 nucleotides read TGTGCCAGCAGTTTTATAGGCCCTTATAGCAATCAGCCCCAGCATTTT. Its protein product is CASSFIGPYSNQPQHF.

This clonotype was counted ten times or more. The chain is built from TRBV12-3 or TRBV12-4 and TRBJ2-3, with TRBD2 matching over 7 bases. Losses at the gene ends were 6 bases for V and 1 base for J; bases not matched to a gene: 10. The CDR3 consists of 16 residues. For the CDR3, the DNA is TGTGCCAGCAGCCGTGGTGGCGGGGGACGCACAGATACGCAGTATTTT. Residues: CASSRGGGGRTDTQYF.

The CDR3 DNA reads TGTGCCAGCAGTGCCCCTAGCGGGAGCTCCTACAATGAGCAGTTCTTC. Its translation: CASSAPSGSSYNEQFF. The V gene is TRBV2, the J gene TRBJ2-1, with 10 positions matching TRBD2. V lost 4 bases, J lost 0 bases, and 3 bases stayed unmatched. The germline CDR1 and CDR2 sequences are SNHLY and FYNNEI. The CDR3 consists of 16 residues.

There are many counts of this clonotype. The chain combines TRBV18 with TRBJ2-1, with D hard to call. The germline CDR1 and CDR2 sequences are KGHSH and LQKENI. V lost 2 bases to trimming and J lost 2 bases, with 7 bases between them. This CDR3 region has 14 residues. The CDR3, as DNA: TGTGCCAGCTCACCAGGGGTCCCCTACAATGAGCAGTTCTTC. It codes for CASSPGVPYNEQFF.

This clonotype was detected many times. The chain is built from TRBV6-1 and TRBJ2-7; D is possibly TRBD1 or TRBD2 (5 bases each). Trimming cost V 8 bases and J 6 bases, with 11 bases left between them. This CDR3 is built from 11 residues. Germline V gene lookup returns CDR1 MNHNS and CDR2 SASEGT. The DNA for the CDR3 is TGTGCCAGCTACGGGGCGGGCGAGCAGTACTTC. This encodes CASYGAGEQYF.

The table lists this clonotype with many counts. The rearrangement uses TRBV5-8 and TRBJ1-1; perhaps TRBD1 as D (5 bases). The CDR3 spans 14 residues. Trimming left V 4 bases short and J 1 base short, with 11 bases between. Germline V lookup: CDR1 SGHTS, CDR2 YDEGEE. CDR3 sequence: CASSTVGTNTEAFF. CDR3 nucleotides: TGTGCCAGCAGCACCGTAGGGACGAACACTGAAGCTTTCTTT. The full variable domain, in which reference TRBV5-8 and TRBJ1-1 provide the parts outside the CDR3, is EAGVTQSPTHLIKTRGQQATLRCSPISGHTSVYWYQQALGLGLQFLLWYDEGEERNRGNFPPRFSGRQFPNYSSELNVNALELEDSALYLCASSTVGTNTEAFFGQGTRLTVV.

This clonotype has at least ten counts. This chain joins TRBV10-3 and TRBJ2-3; D remains ambiguous. This CDR3 comprises 14 residues. Germline V gene sequence: CDR1 ENHRY, CDR2 SYGVKD. Trimming cost V 7 bases and J 0 bases, with 11 bases left between them. The CDR3 spells CAIKTVPSTDTQYF. The CDR3 DNA follows: TGTGCCATCAAGACCGTCCCCAGCACAGATACGCAGTATTTT.

This chain connects TRBV27 to TRBJ2-1, with D unresolved. V was trimmed by 5 bases and J by 6 bases, leaving 11 bases between them. The germline gives CDR1 MNHEY, CDR2 SMNVEV (reference sequence). This CDR3 has 13 residues. The CDR3 DNA reads TGTGCCAGCAGTCTTCAGGTCTCCAATGAGCAGTTCTTC. It encodes CASSLQVSNEQFF.

As to this clonotype: This may be a read error, as it is one base from a much larger clone. J is TRBJ2-5 and V is TRBV11-1; D assignment may be TRBD1 or TRBD2 (5 bases each). CDR1 and CDR2 from the germline V gene are SGHAT and FQDESV (reference sequence). The CDR3 totals 16 residues. The DNA of the CDR3 is TGCGTCAGCAGCCAAGTATTGGGGGAGCTGGCGAAGACCCAGTACTTC. Amino acids: CVSSQVLGELAKTQYF.

This clonotype came up many times. The DNA for the CDR3 is TGTGCCAGCAGTGATAATGGGCAGCGGCGAGCTAACTATGGCTACACCTTC. It encodes CASSDNGQRRANYGYTF. This rearrangement joins TRBV2 to TRBJ1-2; no clear D gene. Germline CDR1 reads SNHLY; CDR2 reads FYNNEI. The CDR3 sequence is 17 residues long. Trimming took off 3 bases at V and 0 bases at J, with 17 bases between the two ends.

This clonotype has a count of ten or more. The gene calls are TRBV5-1 and TRBJ1-2; 9 nucleotides line up with TRBD1. CDR3 size: 14 residues. V dropped 4 bases and J dropped 2; count of bases not matched to a gene: 3. Per germline, CDR1 SGHRS and CDR2 YFSETQ. The CDR3 DNA reads as TGCGCCAGCAGCCGGGACAGGGCAAACTATGGCTACACCTTC. Encoded protein: CASSRDRANYGYTF. Variable domain in full (rest from reference TRBV5-1 and TRBJ1-2): KAGVTQTPRYLIKTRGQQVTLSCSPISGHRSVSWYQQTPGQGLQFLFEYFSETQRNKGNFPGRFSGRQFSNSRSEMNVSTLELGDSALYLCASSRDRANYGYTFGSGTRLTVV.

This sequence joins TRBV5-6 and TRBJ2-5, with D unclear. Deletions cut 0 bases from V and 7 bases from J, with 13 bases between. CDR1 and CDR2 from the germline V gene are SGHDT and YYEEEE. This CDR3 has 14 residues. The CDR3 coding sequence is TGTGCCAGCAGCTTGGATAGAGGTCTTCGGACCCAGTACTTC. This gives the protein CASSLDRGLRTQYF.

Many counts were recorded for this clonotype. The chain is built from TRBV27 and TRBJ2-2, with D possibly being TRBD1 or TRBD2 (6 bases each). The CDR3 sequence is 19 residues long. CDR1 MNHEY and CDR2 SMNVEV come from the germline V gene (reference sequence). V was cut by 6 bases and J by 1 base, with 24 bases left in between. CDR3 amino acids: CASSRKPLIGGGNTGELFF. DNA for the CDR3: TGTGCCAGCAGCCGGAAGCCCCTAATAGGGGGAGGGAACACCGGGGAGCTGTTTTTT.

This clonotype was seen ten or more times. The J gene is TRBJ1-1, the V gene TRBV11-2; no reliable D call. CDR1 SGHAT and CDR2 FQNNGV come from the germline V gene. This CDR3 is built from 13 residues. V dropped 5 bases and J dropped 1 base, with 8 bases sitting between them. CDR3 amino acids: CASSLQRNTEAFF. The CDR3 DNA follows: TGTGCCAGCAGCCTACAGAGGAACACTGAAGCTTTCTTT.

A remark on this clonotype: The junction and the germline gene differ at one end; a read error may be behind it. V is TRBV11-2 and J is TRBJ2-3, with D possibly being TRBD2 (7 bases). Germline V gene sequence: CDR1 SGHAT, CDR2 FQNNGV. The CDR3 runs 16 residues. The CDR3 region has the DNA TGTGCCAGCAGCTTGGTTGTCGGGGGGCGCACAGATACGAAGTATTTT. It specifies CASSLVVGGRTDTKYF.

This chain links TRBV14 with TRBJ2-1; 8 nucleotides match TRBD2. This CDR3 is 21 amino acids long. Germline CDR1 reads SGHDN; CDR2 reads FVKESK. Trimming at V came to 0 bases and at J to 6 bases, leaving 22 bases not matched to a gene. CDR3 loop: CASSQEHLFTSGKWATNEQFF. CDR3 in DNA: TGTGCCAGCAGCCAAGAGCACCTTTTTACTAGCGGCAAGTGGGCCACCAATGAGCAGTTCTTC.

This clonotype was detected ten times or more. The V and J genes are TRBV19 and TRBJ2-5; D not resolved. Trimming stripped 3 bases from V and 1 base from J, with 9 bases between. CDR1 and CDR2 (germline): LNHDA, SQIVND (reference sequence). The CDR3 extends over 14 amino acids. CDR3 nucleotides: TGTGCCAGTAGTATGGCCGGGTTCCAAGAGACCCAGTACTTC. It encodes CASSMAGFQETQYF.

This clonotype has just a few counts. This chain joins TRBV20-1 and TRBJ2-3; TRBD2 is a possible D gene (6 bases). This CDR3 comprises 16 residues. CDR1 is DFQATT and CDR2 is SNEGSKA in the germline V gene (reference sequence). The V end was cut by 1 base, the J end by 5 bases, with 19 bases between. DNA of the CDR3: TGCAGTGCTAGAGTTATTTGGCGGAAGGGAGGAGATACGCAGTATTTT. Protein product: CSARVIWRKGGDTQYF.